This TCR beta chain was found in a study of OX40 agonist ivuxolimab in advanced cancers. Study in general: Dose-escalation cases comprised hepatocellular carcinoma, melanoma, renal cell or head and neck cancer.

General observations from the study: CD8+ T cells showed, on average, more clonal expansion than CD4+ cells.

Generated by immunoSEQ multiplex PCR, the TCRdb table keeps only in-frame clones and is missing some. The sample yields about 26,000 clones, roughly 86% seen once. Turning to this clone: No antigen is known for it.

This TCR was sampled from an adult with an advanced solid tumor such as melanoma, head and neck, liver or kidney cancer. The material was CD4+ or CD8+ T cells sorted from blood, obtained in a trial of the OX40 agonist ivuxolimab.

CDR3 coding DNA: TGTGCCAGTAGTGGTGGGAGCTCCTACAATGAGCAGTTCTTC. It codes for CASSGGSSYNEQFF. V and J are TRBV19 and TRBJ2-1, with a weak D call TRBD2 (5 bases). The CDR3 spans 14 residues. The germline gives CDR1 LNHDA, CDR2 SQIVND (reference sequence). V lost 5 bases and J 0 bases, leaving 8 bases between the germline ends. The full variable domain, with the rest looked up from reference TRBV19 and TRBJ2-1, is DGGITQSPKYLFRKEGQNVTLSCEQNLNHDAMYWYRQDPGQGLRLIYYSQIVNDFQKGDIAEGYSVSREKKESFPLTVTSAQKNPTAFYLCASSGGSSYNEQFFGPGTRLTVL.